One T cell receptor beta chain is described in this entry. Clones were read by immunoSEQ multiplex PCR, and TCRdb kept only the in-frame ones, dropping some. The table includes 80,000 to 90,000 clones, around 90% detected once. The data belong to a study of blood T cell repertoires in COVID-19. Germline V lookup: CDR1 LGHDT, CDR2 YNNKEL (reference sequence). This CDR3 has 14 residues. Trimming took 4 bases from V and 6 from J, leaving 15 bases between them. Sequenced: peripheral blood. The chain combines TRBV3-1 (or the pseudogene TRBV3-2) with TRBJ1-2, with D tentatively TRBD1 (6 bases). The TCR sequence derives from a man aged 55-75 years with acute or convalescent COVID-19. The CDR3 region has the DNA TGTGCCAGCAGCCGGGCTCAAGGGGGGGATGGCTACACCTTC. This gives the protein CASSRAQGGDGYTF.